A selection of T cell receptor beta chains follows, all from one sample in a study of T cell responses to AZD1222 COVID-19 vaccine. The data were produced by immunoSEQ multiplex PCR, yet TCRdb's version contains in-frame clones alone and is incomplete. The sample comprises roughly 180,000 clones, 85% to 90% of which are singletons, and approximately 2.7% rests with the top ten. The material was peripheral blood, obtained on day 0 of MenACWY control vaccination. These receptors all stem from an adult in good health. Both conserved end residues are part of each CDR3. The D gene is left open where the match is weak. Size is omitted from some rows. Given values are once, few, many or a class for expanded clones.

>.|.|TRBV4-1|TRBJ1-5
CASSPLGGVSNQPQHF
TGCGCCAGCAGCCCGCTCGGGGGTGTGAGCAATCAGCCCCAGCATTTT
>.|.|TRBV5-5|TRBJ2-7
CASSSQRGGALEQYF
TGTGCCAGCAGCTCCCAGAGGGGGGGAGCCCTCGAGCAGTACTTC
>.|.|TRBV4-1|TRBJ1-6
CASSQDLGPTNSPLHF
TGCGCCAGCAGCCAAGATTTGGGCCCAACGAATTCACCCCTCCACTTT
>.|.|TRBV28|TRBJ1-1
CASSFGVSIGGDTEAFF
TGTGCCAGCAGTTTTGGTGTTTCTATTGGGGGGGACACTGAAGCTTTCTTT
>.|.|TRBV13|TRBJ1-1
CASSLGLMRGNTEAFF
TGTGCCAGCAGCTTAGGCCTAATGAGGGGAAACACTGAAGCTTTCTTT
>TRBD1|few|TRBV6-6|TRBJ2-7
CASSVTQGAGHEQYF
TGTGCCAGCAGCGTGACCCAGGGGGCGGGCCACGAGCAGTACTTC
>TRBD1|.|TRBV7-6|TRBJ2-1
CASSLGALRGHNEQFF
TGTGCCAGCAGCTTAGGGGCCTTAAGGGGGCACAATGAGCAGTTCTTC
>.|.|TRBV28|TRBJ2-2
CASSLARLDTGELFF
TGTGCCAGCAGTTTAGCTAGGCTAGACACCGGGGAGCTGTTTTTT
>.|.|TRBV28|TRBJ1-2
CASSLLGREGYTF
TGTGCCAGCAGTTTATTGGGCAGGGAAGGCTACACCTTC
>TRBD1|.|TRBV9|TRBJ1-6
CASSVMETGDYSPLHF
TGTGCCAGCAGCGTAATGGAGACAGGGGACTATTCACCCCTCCACTTT
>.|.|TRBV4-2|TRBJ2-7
CASSQGGTATYEQYF
TGTGCCAGCAGCCAAGGTGGGACGGCCACCTACGAGCAGTACTTC
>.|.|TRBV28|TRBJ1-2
CASSLGVGYTF
TGTGCCAGCAGTTTAGGGGTTGGCTACACCTTC
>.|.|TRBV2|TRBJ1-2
CASSEEWTRGYTF
TGTGCCAGCAGTGAAGAGTGGACCAGGGGCTACACCTTC
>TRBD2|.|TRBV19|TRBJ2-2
CASSMTGGGAGELFF
TGTGCCAGTAGTATGACGGGAGGTGGGGCCGGGGAGCTGTTTTTT
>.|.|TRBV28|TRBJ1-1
CASSSTQAFF
TGTGCCAGCAGTTCGACCCAAGCTTTCTTT
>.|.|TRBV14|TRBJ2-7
CASSQTGEFAYEQYF
TGTGCCAGCAGCCAAACGGGCGAGTTTGCCTACGAGCAGTACTTC
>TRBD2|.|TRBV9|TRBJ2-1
CASSPRLAGGRGEQFF
TGTGCCAGCAGCCCCCGATTAGCGGGGGGCCGGGGTGAGCAGTTCTTC
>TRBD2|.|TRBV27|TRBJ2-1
CASSLAGGNEQFF
TGTGCCAGCAGTCTAGCGGGGGGGAATGAGCAGTTCTTC
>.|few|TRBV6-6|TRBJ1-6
CASSYSHPYNSPLHF
TGTGCCAGCAGTTACTCGCACCCATATAATTCACCCCTCCACTTT
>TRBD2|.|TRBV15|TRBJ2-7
CATSRDRLAGASEQYF
TGTGCCACCAGCAGAGATCGGCTAGCGGGAGCCTCCGAGCAGTACTTC
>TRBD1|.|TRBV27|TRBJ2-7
CASSLGQGLSYEQYF
TGTGCCAGCAGTCTAGGACAGGGCCTCTCCTACGAGCAGTACTTC
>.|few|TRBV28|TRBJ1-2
CASSTNYGYTF
TGTGCCAGCTCCACTAACTATGGCTACACCTTC
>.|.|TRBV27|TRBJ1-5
CASSLTLGGPGDQPQHF
TGTGCCAGCAGTTTAACCCTTGGAGGCCCCGGGGATCAGCCCCAGCATTTT
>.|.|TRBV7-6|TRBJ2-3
CASSLGFERGQSADTQYF
TGTGCCAGCAGCTTAGGCTTTGAACGGGGCCAAAGCGCAGATACGCAGTATTTT
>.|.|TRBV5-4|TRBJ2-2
CASSRGGQGTTGELFF
TGTGCCAGCAGCCGAGGCGGGCAGGGGACAACCGGGGAGCTGTTTTTT
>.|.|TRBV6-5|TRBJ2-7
CASTNSPTGAGEQYF
TGTGCCAGCACTAACTCCCCCACAGGGGCGGGGGAGCAGTACTTC
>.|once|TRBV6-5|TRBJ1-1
CASSYGSGTLNTEAFF
TGTGCCAGCAGTTACGGGTCAGGAACATTGAACACTGAAGCTTTCTTT
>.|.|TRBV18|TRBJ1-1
CASSPRDNWGPEAFF
TGTGCCAGCTCACCACGGGACAACTGGGGCCCTGAAGCTTTCTTT
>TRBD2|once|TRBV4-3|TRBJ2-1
CASSQEFSGGAKQFF
TGCGCCAGCAGCCAAGAGTTCAGCGGGGGGGCTAAGCAGTTCTTC
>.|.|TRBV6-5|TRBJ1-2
CASRRGTRQNGYTF
TGTGCCAGCAGGCGGGGGACACGGCAGAATGGCTACACCTTC
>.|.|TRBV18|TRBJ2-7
CASSQLPSYEQYF
TGTGCCAGCTCACAGTTGCCCTCCTACGAGCAGTACTTC
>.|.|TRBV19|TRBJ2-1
CASRQDRSSYNEQFF
TGTGCCAGCAGACAAGACAGGAGCTCCTACAATGAGCAGTTCTTC
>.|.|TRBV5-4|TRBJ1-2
CASSLDSSNYTF
TGTGCCAGCAGCTTGGACAGCTCCAACTACACCTTC
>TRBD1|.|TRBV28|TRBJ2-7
CVSSTRDRGSYYEQYF
TGTGTCAGCAGCACTAGGGACAGGGGCTCTTATTACGAGCAGTACTTC
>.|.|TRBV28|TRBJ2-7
CASSYQAYEQYF
TGTGCCAGCAGTTACCAGGCCTACGAGCAGTACTTC
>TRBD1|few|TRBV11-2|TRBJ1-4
CASSTGVGNEKLFF
TGTGCCAGCAGTACAGGGGTCGGGAATGAAAAACTGTTTTTT
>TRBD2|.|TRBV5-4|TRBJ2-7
CASSFIAGGDEQYF
TGTGCCAGCAGCTTCATAGCGGGGGGGGACGAGCAGTACTTC
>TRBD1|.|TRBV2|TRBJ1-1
CASSEMGQGSGTEAFF
TGTGCCAGCAGTGAAATGGGACAGGGGAGTGGGACTGAAGCTTTCTTT
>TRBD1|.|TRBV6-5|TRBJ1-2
CASRPGQAQVYGYTF
TGTGCCAGCAGGCCTGGACAGGCCCAAGTCTATGGCTACACCTTC
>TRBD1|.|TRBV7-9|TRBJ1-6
CASSSERTGWDGSPLHF
TGTGCCAGCAGCTCGGAAAGGACAGGGTGGGACGGTTCACCCCTCCACTTT
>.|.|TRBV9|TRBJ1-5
CASSVGNQPQHF
TGTGCCAGCAGCGTAGGCAATCAGCCCCAGCATTTT
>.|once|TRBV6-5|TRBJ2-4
CASSYGSLAGNIQYF
TGTGCCAGCAGTTACGGGTCACTAGCCGGGAACATTCAGTACTTC
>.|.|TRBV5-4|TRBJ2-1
CASSPTRSSYNEQFF
TGTGCCAGCAGCCCGACTAGGAGCTCCTACAATGAGCAGTTCTTC